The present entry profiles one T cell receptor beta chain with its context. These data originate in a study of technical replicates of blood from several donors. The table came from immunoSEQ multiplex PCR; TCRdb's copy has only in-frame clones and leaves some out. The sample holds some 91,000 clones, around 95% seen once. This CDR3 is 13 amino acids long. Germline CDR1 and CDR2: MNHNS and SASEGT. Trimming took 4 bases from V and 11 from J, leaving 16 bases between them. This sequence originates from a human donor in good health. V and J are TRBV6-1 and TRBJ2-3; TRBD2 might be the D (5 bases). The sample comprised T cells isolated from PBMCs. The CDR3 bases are TGTGCCAGCAGTGGATCGGACGGGAAGAGGCAGTATTTT. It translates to CASSGSDGKRQYF.